The subject of this entry is one T cell receptor (beta chain). Its cognate antigen is unknown. The CDR3 is 14 amino acids. J was trimmed by 2 bases and V by 8 bases; bases with no gene match: 7. CDR1 and CDR2 (germline): SNHLY, FYNNEI. These data come from a study of cytomegalovirus exposure and HLA in healthy donors. Study observations and caveats: With later analysis, a missense DCLRE1C variant became linked to TCR beta V- and J-gene trimming.

A multiplex PCR was run with 60 Vbeta primers and 13 Jbeta primers. TCRdb keeps only in-frame clones here, not all; method: immunoSEQ multiplex PCR. The sample has 120,000 to 150,000 clones; about three quarters are singletons. The sequence came from a male donor in good health and CMV-seropositive. The chain uses TRBV2 and TRBJ1-2; 8 nucleotides match TRBD1. Sequencing was done on a sample of PBMCs. Here the CDR3 DNA reads TGTGCCAGCTGGACAGGGTTTGCCAACTATGGCTACACCTTC. Translated, it gives CASWTGFANYGYTF.